The next 19 T cell receptor beta chains were all read from a single sample in a study of T-cell memory formation after mild COVID-19 (dated by TCRdb to about 2021). Receptors were amplified or captured by 5' RACE. TCRdb records Illumina NovaSeq 6000 as the sequencer. TCRdb reworked the public reads: Q25 trimming with fastp, MiXCR clone assembly, productive beta chains retained. Rows are unified per CDR3 protein, each entry keeping the most common DNA and genes. This sample is represented by just over 150,000 distinct CDR3 sequences; roughly 28% of them were singletons. 9.5% to 15% of the sample lies in the top ten. The sample was PBMCs or a T cell subset sorted from them (not recorded which). All receptors come from an adult woman who had mild COVID-19 (a few samples of this study predate the infection). The sample titles of this study are shuffled in the database, so cell type and time point are left out; the donor was told from shared clones.

This chain connects TRBV15 to TRBJ1-5; no firm D call. The ends were cut back, 0 bases at V and 7 bases at J, with 7 bases in the middle. CDR3 length equals 13 residues. Germline V gene sequence: CDR1 LNHNV, CDR2 YYDKDF (reference sequence). The DNA for the CDR3 is TGTGCCACCAGCAGAGATCGAAAACAGCCCCAGCATTTT. Translating it yields CATSRDRKQPQHF. Full variable domain (rest looked up from reference TRBV15 and TRBJ1-5): DAMVIQNPRYQVTQFGKPVTLSCSQTLNHNVMYWYQQKSSQAPKLLFHYYDKDFNNEADTPDNFQSRRPNTSFCFLDIRSPGLGDTAMYLCATSRDRKQPQHFGDGTRLSIL.

The chain is built from TRBV20-1 and TRBJ2-1; 8 positions match TRBD2. Germline lookup yields CDR1 DFQATT and CDR2 SNEGSKA (reference sequence). This CDR3 comprises 14 residues. V lost 6 bases, J lost 1 base, and 5 bases stayed unmatched. The CDR3 DNA is TGCAGTGCCCGGGGCGGGAGGTCCTACAATGAGCAGTTCTTC. Its translation: CSARGGRSYNEQFF.

This chain uses TRBV7-9 with TRBJ2-7, with a possible D match to TRBD1 (5 bases). The CDR3 is 12 residues long. Trimming cost V 1 base and J 7 bases, with 8 bases left between them. Germline V gives CDR1 SEHNR, CDR2 FQNEAQ (reference sequence). This CDR3 reads CASSLGGREQYF. In DNA, the CDR3 is TGTGCCAGCAGCTTAGGGGGCCGGGAGCAGTACTTC.

This clonotype appeared a few times. CDR3 DNA: TGCAGTGCTAGTGGTGGACTAGCGGGAGACTTCGGTGAGCAGTTCTTC. Translation gives CSASGGLAGDFGEQFF. The chain has TRBV20-1 and TRBJ2-1, with 13 bases identical to TRBD2. CDR3 length equals 16 residues. V lost 3 bases to trimming and J lost 9 bases; unmatched junction nucleotides: 11. CDR1 and CDR2 (germline): DFQATT, SNEGSKA (reference sequence).

This chain joins TRBV19 and TRBJ1-1; 7 nucleotides align to TRBD1. CDR3 length: 13 residues. CDR1 and CDR2 from the germline V gene are LNHDA and SQIVND (reference sequence). Trimming took 6 bases from V and 3 from J; bases not matched to a gene: 4. The CDR3 reads CASRRQGDTEAFF. The CDR3 region has the DNA TGTGCCAGTAGAAGACAGGGAGACACTGAAGCTTTCTTT.

V and J are TRBV6-1 and TRBJ1-6; perhaps TRBD1 as D (5 bases). Germline lookup yields CDR1 MNHNS and CDR2 SASEGT. V lost 7 bases and J lost 8, with 15 bases in between. The CDR3 runs 14 residues. CDR3 sequence: CASTEWGFDSPLHF. The DNA for the CDR3 is TGTGCCAGCACCGAATGGGGGTTTGATTCACCCCTCCACTTT.

The rearrangement uses TRBV5-1 and TRBJ2-3, with D perhaps assigned TRBD1 or TRBD2 (5 bases each). Looked up from germline, CDR1 is SGHRS and CDR2 is YFSETQ. V shed 2 bases and J shed 3 bases, with 13 bases lying between them. The CDR3 spans 15 residues. CDR3 sequence reads: CASSLGGRETDTQYF. CDR3 bases: TGCGCCAGCAGCTTAGGAGGCAGGGAAACAGATACGCAGTATTTT.

This clonotype has a handful of counts. V usage is TRBV7-6 and J usage is TRBJ2-5, with D tentatively TRBD1 (6 bases). V lost 2 bases and J lost 1, with 8 bases in between. The length of the CDR3 is 14 residues. Germline V CDR1 and CDR2: SGHVS, FNYEAQ. CDR3: CASSLSGAQETQYF. The CDR3 bases are TGTGCCAGCAGCTTATCAGGGGCCCAAGAGACCCAGTACTTC.

This clonotype was seen repeatedly, ten times or more. This chain uses TRBV12-3 or TRBV12-4 with TRBJ2-2; D gene uncertain. V dropped 6 bases and J dropped 6 bases, with 5 bases sitting between them. CDR3 length equals 11 residues. Here the CDR3 reads CASSFPGELFF. The CDR3 DNA reads TGTGCCAGCAGCTTTCCCGGGGAGCTGTTTTTT.

This clonotype showed up many times. The chain is built from TRBV4-2 and TRBJ2-7; 10 positions match TRBD1. This CDR3 has 16 residues. Trimming removed 2 bases from V and 7 bases from J; junction bases left unmatched: 11. CDR1 is LGHNA, CDR2 YNFKEQ, per germline. The CDR3 loop reads CASSQKEGTGAHEQYF. In DNA, the CDR3 is TGTGCCAGCAGCCAAAAGGAAGGGACAGGGGCGCATGAGCAGTACTTC.

This clonotype was seen more than once but under ten times. This chain connects TRBV9 to TRBJ1-3; D is unclear. Germline values: CDR1 SGDLS, CDR2 YYNGEE. Trimming took 0 bases from V and 4 from J, leaving 8 bases between them. The length of the CDR3 is 14 residues. The CDR3 DNA follows: TGTGCCAGCAGCGTAGTCGGTGAAGGAAACACCATATATTTT. Translating it yields CASSVVGEGNTIYF.

The chain joins TRBV12-3 or TRBV12-4 to TRBJ2-3, with TRBD1 as a possible D gene (6 bases). The CDR3 extends over 13 amino acids. The ends were cut back, 1 base at V and 6 bases at J, with 8 bases in the middle. CDR3: CASSLVRGDTQYF. The CDR3 DNA reads TGTGCCAGCAGTTTAGTCAGGGGTGATACGCAGTATTTT.

This clonotype was detected only a few times. The chain combines TRBV12-3 or TRBV12-4 with TRBJ2-7, with a tentative D call TRBD1 (6 bases). This CDR3 has 18 amino acids. V was shortened by 4 bases and J by 4 bases, with 26 bases between the two germline ends. DNA for the CDR3: TGTGCCAGCAGTTCACCCCTGGGGGCAGGGGCGAGAGAGTACGAGCAGTACTTC. Protein sequence: CASSSPLGAGAREYEQYF.

This clonotype has just a few counts. CDR3 sequence: CASSLLGTAGNTIYF. CDR3 bases: TGTGCCAGCAGCTTGCTCGGGACGGCTGGAAACACCATATATTTT. This rearrangement joins TRBV7-3 to TRBJ1-3; possible D gene TRBD1, 5 bases. This CDR3 is built from 15 residues. CDR1 is SGHTA and CDR2 is FQGTGA in the germline V gene. Trimming stripped 3 bases from V and 2 bases from J, with 11 bases between. The full variable domain, its missing parts supplied by reference TRBV7-3 and TRBJ1-3, is GAGVSQTPSNKVTEKGKYVELRCDPISGHTALYWYRQSLGQGPEFLIYFQGTGAADDSGLPNDRFFAVRPEGSVSTLKIQRTERGDSAVYLCASSLLGTAGNTIYFGEGSWLTVV.

There are a few counts of this clonotype. The chain links TRBV14 to TRBJ1-6, with a tentative D call TRBD1 (5 bases). Trimming shortened V by 5 bases and J by 6 bases, and 14 bases separated the two germline ends. There are 15 residues in the CDR3. Per the germline V gene, CDR1 is SGHDN and CDR2 is FVKESK. CDR3 amino acids: CASSLNLRGNSPLHF. DNA of the CDR3: TGTGCCAGCAGCTTGAACCTTAGGGGTAATTCACCCCTCCACTTT.

The chain joins TRBV7-3 to TRBJ2-3; TRBD2 agrees at 9 bases. V gave up 5 bases and J gave up 3 bases; unmatched junction bases: 21. Germline V gene lookup returns CDR1 SGHTA and CDR2 FQGTGA. The length of the CDR3 is 20 residues. The CDR3 nucleotides are TGTGCCAGCAGCGCCCCCCGGACTAGCGAGGAGGCTTATTATACAGATACGCAGTATTTT. Encoded protein: CASSAPRTSEEAYYTDTQYF.

The sample holds many counts of this clonotype. This chain joins TRBV10-3 and TRBJ2-7, with a possible D match to TRBD2 (6 bases). The CDR3 is made up of 13 amino acids. The germline CDR1 and CDR2 sequences are ENHRY and SYGVKD. V lost 6 bases and J lost 3, with 12 bases in between. The chain's CDR3 is CAISRDWGYEQYF. The CDR3 DNA sequence: TGTGCCATCAGCCGGGACTGGGGCTACGAGCAGTACTTC.

V is TRBV7-9 and J is TRBJ2-7; 12 nucleotides match TRBD2. The CDR3 runs 15 residues. Germline loops: CDR1 SEHNR, CDR2 FQNEAQ (reference sequence). With 6 bases clipped from V and 7 bases from J, the junction kept 10 bases outside the gene matches. In DNA form, the CDR3 reads TGTGCCAGCAGTCCGAGACTAGCGGGAGCTGAAGAGCAGTACTTC. It translates to CASSPRLAGAEEQYF.

This chain links TRBV7-3 with TRBJ2-6; no clear D. The ends were cut back, 3 bases at V and 0 bases at J, with 6 bases in the middle. The CDR3 sequence is 15 residues long. Germline V gene sequence: CDR1 SGHTA, CDR2 FQGTGA. This chain's CDR3 is CASSFRNSGANVLTF. The CDR3 DNA reads TGTGCCAGCAGCTTCAGAAACTCTGGGGCCAACGTCCTGACTTTC.